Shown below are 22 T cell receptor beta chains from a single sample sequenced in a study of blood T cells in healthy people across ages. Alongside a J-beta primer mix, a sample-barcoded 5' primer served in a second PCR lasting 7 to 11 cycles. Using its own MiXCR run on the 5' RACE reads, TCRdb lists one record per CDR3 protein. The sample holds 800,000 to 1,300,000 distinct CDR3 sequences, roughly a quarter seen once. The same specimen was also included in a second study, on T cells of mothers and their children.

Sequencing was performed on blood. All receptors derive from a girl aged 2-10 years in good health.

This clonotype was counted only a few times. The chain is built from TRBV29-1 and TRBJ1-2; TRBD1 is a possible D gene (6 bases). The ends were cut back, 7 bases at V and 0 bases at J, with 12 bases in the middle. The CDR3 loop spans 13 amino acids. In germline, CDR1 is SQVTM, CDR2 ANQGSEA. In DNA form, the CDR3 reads TGCAGCGACCAAGACAGGTCTAACTATGGCTACACCTTC. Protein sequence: CSDQDRSNYGYTF. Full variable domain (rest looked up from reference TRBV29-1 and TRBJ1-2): SAVISQKPSRDICQRGTSLTIQCQVDSQVTMMFWYRQQPGQSLTLIATANQGSEATYESGFVIDKFPISRPNLTFSTLTVSNMSPEDSSIYLCSDQDRSNYGYTFGSGTRLTVV.

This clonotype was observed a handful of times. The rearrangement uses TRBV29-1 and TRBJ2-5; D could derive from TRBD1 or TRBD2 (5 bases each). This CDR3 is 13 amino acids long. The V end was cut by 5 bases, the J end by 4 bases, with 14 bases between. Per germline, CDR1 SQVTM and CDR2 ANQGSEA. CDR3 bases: TGCAGCGTTTCCTGGGGGAGCGGAGAGACCCAGTACTTC. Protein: CSVSWGSGETQYF. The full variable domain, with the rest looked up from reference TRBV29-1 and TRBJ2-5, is SAVISQKPSRDICQRGTSLTIQCQVDSQVTMMFWYRQQPGQSLTLIATANQGSEATYESGFVIDKFPISRPNLTFSTLTVSNMSPEDSSIYLCSVSWGSGETQYFGPGTRLLVL.

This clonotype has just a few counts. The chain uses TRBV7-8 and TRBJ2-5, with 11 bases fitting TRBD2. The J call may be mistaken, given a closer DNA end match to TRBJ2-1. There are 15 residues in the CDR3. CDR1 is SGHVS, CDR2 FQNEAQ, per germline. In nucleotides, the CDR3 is TGTGCCAGCAGCCATACTAGCGGGGGCCCCAATGAGCAGTTCTTC. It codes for CASSHTSGGPNEQFF.

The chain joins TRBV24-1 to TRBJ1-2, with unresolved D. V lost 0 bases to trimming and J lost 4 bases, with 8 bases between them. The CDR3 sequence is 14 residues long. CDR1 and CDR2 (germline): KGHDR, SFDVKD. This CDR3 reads CATSDLTSGYGYTF. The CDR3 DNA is TGTGCCACCAGTGATTTGACATCGGGCTATGGCTACACCTTC.

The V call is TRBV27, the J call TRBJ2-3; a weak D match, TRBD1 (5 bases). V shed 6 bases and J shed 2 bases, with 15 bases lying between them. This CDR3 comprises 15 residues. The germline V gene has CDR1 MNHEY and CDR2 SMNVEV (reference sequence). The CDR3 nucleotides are TGTGCCAGCAGCCCGAGACAGACGACCACAGATACGCAGTATTTT. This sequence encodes CASSPRQTTTDTQYF.

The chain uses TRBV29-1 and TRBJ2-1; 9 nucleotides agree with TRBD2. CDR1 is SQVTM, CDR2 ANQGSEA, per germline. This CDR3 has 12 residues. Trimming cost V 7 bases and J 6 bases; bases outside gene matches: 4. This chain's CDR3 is CSARTSVNEQFF. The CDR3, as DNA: TGCAGCGCCAGGACTAGCGTCAATGAGCAGTTCTTC.

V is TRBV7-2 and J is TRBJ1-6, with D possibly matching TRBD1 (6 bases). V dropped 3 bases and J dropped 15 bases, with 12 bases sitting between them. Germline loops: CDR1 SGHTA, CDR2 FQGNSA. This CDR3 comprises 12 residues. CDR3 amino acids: CASSLGGALLHF. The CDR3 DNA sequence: TGTGCCAGCAGCTTGGGGGGGGCCCTCCTCCACTTT.

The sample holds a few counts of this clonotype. The CDR3 here is CASSKIATNEKLFF. CDR3 DNA sequence: TGTGCCAGTAGCAAGATTGCAACTAATGAAAAACTGTTTTTT. The chain is built from TRBV19 and TRBJ1-4; D uncertain. There are 14 residues in the CDR3. Trimming pared 6 bases from V and 0 bases from J, leaving 8 bases between. Germline V gene data show CDR1 as LNHDA and CDR2 as SQIVND (reference sequence).

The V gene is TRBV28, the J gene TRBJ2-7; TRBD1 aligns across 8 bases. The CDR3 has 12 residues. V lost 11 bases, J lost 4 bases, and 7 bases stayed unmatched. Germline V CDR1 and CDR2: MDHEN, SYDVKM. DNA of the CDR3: TGTGCCCTTCCAGGGGGCGTTTACGAGCAGTACTTC. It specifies CALPGGVYEQYF.

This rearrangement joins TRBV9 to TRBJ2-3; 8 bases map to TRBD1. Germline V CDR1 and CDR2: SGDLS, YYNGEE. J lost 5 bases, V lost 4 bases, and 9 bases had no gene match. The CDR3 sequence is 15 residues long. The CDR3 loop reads CASSKSGGVGDTQYF. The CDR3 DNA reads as TGTGCCAGCAGCAAATCAGGGGGCGTAGGAGATACGCAGTATTTT.

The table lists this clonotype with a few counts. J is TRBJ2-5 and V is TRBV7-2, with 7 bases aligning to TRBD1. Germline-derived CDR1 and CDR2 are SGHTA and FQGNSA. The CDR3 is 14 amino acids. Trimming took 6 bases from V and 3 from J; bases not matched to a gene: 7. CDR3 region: CASSPGQAKETQYF. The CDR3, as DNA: TGTGCCAGCAGTCCCGGACAGGCGAAAGAGACCCAGTACTTC.

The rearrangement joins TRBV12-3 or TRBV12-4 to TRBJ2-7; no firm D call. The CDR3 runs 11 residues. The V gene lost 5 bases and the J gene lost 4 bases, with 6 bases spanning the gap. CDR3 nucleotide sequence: TGTGCCAGCAGTAAAAATTACGAGCAGTACTTC. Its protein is CASSKNYEQYF.

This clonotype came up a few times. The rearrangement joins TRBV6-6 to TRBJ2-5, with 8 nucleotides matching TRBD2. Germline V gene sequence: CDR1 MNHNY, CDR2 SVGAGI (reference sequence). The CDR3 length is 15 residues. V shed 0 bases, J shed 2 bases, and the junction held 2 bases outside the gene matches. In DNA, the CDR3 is TGTGCCAGCAGTTACTCCTTAGCGGGACAAGAGACCCAGTACTTC. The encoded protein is CASSYSLAGQETQYF.

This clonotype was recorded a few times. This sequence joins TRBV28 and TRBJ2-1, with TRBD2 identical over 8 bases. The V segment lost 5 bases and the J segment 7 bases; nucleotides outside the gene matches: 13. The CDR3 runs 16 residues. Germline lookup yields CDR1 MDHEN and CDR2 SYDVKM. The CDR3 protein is CASSPKGLAGYNEQFF. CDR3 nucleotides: TGTGCCAGCAGTCCCAAAGGACTAGCAGGGTATAATGAGCAGTTCTTC.

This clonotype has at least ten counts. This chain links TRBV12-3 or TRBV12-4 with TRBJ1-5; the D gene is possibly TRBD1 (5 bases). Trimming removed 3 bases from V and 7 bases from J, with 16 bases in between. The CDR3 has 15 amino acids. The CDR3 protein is CASSLGADRGQPQHF. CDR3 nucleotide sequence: TGTGCCAGCAGTTTGGGCGCAGACAGAGGACAGCCCCAGCATTTT.

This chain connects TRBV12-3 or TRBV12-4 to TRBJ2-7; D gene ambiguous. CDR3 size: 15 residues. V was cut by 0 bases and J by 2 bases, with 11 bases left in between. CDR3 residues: CASSLALAAPYEQYF. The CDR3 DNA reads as TGTGCCAGCAGTTTAGCGTTGGCAGCTCCCTACGAGCAGTACTTC.

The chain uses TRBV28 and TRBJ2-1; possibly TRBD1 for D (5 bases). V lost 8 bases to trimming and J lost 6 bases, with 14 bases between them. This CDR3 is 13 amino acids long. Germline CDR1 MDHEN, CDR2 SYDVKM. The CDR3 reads CASHRHGVNEQFF. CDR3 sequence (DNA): TGTGCCAGCCACAGGCATGGGGTCAATGAGCAGTTCTTC.

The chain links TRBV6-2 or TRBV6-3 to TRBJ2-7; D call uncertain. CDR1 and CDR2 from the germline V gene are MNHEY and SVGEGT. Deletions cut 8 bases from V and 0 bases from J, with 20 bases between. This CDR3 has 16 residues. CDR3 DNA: TGTGCCAGCGGTCTTAGCTTCGGAGAGAGCTCCTACGAGCAGTACTTC. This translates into CASGLSFGESSYEQYF.

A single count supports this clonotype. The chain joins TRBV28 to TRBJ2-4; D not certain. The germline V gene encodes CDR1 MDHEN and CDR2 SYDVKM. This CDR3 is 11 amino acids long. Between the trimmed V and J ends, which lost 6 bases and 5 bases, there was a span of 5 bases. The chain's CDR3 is CASRTQNIQYF. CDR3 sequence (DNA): TGTGCCAGCAGGACTCAAAACATTCAGTACTTC.

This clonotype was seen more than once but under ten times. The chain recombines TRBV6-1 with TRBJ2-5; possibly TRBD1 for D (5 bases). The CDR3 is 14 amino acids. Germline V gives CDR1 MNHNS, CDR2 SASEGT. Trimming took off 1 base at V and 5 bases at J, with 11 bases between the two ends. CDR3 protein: CASSEEDSPETQYF. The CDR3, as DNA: TGTGCCAGCAGTGAAGAAGACAGTCCGGAGACCCAGTACTTC.

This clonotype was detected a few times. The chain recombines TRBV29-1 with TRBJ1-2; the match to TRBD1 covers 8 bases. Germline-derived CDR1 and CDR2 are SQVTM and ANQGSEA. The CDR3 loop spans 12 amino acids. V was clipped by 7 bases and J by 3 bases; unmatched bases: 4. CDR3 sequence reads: CSGTGKDYGYTF. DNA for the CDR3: TGCAGCGGGACAGGGAAGGACTATGGCTACACCTTC.

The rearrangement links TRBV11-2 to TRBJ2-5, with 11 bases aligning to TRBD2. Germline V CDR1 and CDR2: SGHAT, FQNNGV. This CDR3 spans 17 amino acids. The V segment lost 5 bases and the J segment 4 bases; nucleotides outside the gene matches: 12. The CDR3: CASSPGLAAVRVETQYF. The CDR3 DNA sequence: TGTGCCAGCAGCCCGGGACTAGCGGCCGTAAGGGTAGAGACCCAGTACTTC.